This record looks at one TCR beta chain sequence and its context. The source of the sample is a study of blood T cell repertoires in COVID-19. Assay: immunoSEQ multiplex PCR; the TCRdb copy retains only in-frame clones and omits some. Of some 250,000 clones listed, about 89% are singletons. V lost 7 bases to trimming and J lost 0 bases; unmatched junction nucleotides: 3. The CDR3 runs 13 residues. This sequence originates from a man aged 35 to 55 who had recovered from COVID-19. The sequencing input was PBMCs or T cells enriched from blood (not recorded which). This sequence joins TRBV12-3 or TRBV12-4 and TRBJ2-7; 7 bases fit TRBD1. The CDR3 DNA reads TGTGCCAGCAACCGGGACAGCTCCTACGAGCAGTACTTC. Protein product: CASNRDSSYEQYF.